These 28 T cell receptor beta chains originate from one sample sequenced in a study of cytomegalovirus exposure and HLA in healthy donors. The PCR used 60 Vbeta and 13 Jbeta primers. Clones were read by immunoSEQ multiplex PCR, and TCRdb kept only the in-frame ones, dropping some. The sample lists over 55,000 clones; over 75% were seen once. The source material was PBMCs. The receptors come from a male donor in good health and CMV-seronegative.

The J gene is TRBJ2-5, the V gene TRBV11-3; 9 bases line up with TRBD2. This CDR3 region has 17 residues. CDR1 and CDR2 (germline): SGHNT, YENEEA. Germline trimming cut 4 bases from V and 5 bases from J; bases unmatched to any gene: 14. The CDR3, as DNA: TGTGCCAGCAGCTCAGGATCGCGGGGGGGCTTTCCCGAGACCCAGTACTTC. Protein: CASSSGSRGGFPETQYF.

This chain joins TRBV4-1 and TRBJ1-5; D gene uncertain. Between the trimmed V and J ends, which lost 4 bases and 0 bases, there was a span of 10 bases. The CDR3 totals 15 residues. In germline, CDR1 is MGHRA, CDR2 YSYEKL. The CDR3 protein is CASSRLISSNQPQHF. CDR3 coding DNA: TGCGCCAGCAGCCGACTGATATCTAGCAATCAGCCCCAGCATTTT.

V usage is TRBV5-4 and J usage is TRBJ2-2; D remains ambiguous. The germline V gene has CDR1 SGHNT and CDR2 YYREEE (reference sequence). V dropped 5 bases and J dropped 2 bases, with 13 bases sitting between them. The CDR3 sequence is 15 residues long. The CDR3 reads CASRSGTYNTGELFF. CDR3 DNA sequence: TGTGCCAGCAGATCAGGTACCTACAACACCGGGGAGCTGTTTTTT.

J is TRBJ2-7 and V is TRBV7-2; 9 positions match TRBD2. V shed 3 bases, J shed 2 bases, and the junction held 2 bases outside the gene matches. Germline V gives CDR1 SGHTA, CDR2 FQGNSA. The CDR3 is made up of 14 amino acids. CDR3 sequence reads: CASSLGLAPYEQYF. The DNA of the CDR3 is TGTGCCAGCAGCTTGGGACTAGCTCCCTACGAGCAGTACTTC.

V usage is TRBV7-2 and J usage is TRBJ1-6, with 8 bases that match TRBD1. CDR1 is SGHTA, CDR2 FQGNSA, per germline. This CDR3 is built from 16 residues. Trimming at V came to 5 bases and at J to 9 bases, leaving 12 bases not matched to a gene. CDR3: CASSPWTGLYSSPLHF. CDR3 sequence (DNA): TGTGCCAGCAGCCCGTGGACAGGGCTCTACAGTTCACCCCTCCACTTT.

The rearrangement uses TRBV30 and TRBJ2-3, with 12 bases fitting TRBD2. Germline assignment: CDR1 GTSNPN and CDR2 SVGIG (reference sequence). The CDR3 runs to 16 residues. With V trimmed by 3 bases and J by 3 bases, 7 bases remained unmatched. The CDR3 sequence: CAWSSLTSGGTDTQYF. For the CDR3, the DNA is TGTGCCTGGAGCTCCCTTACTAGCGGGGGGACAGATACGCAGTATTTT.

V and J are TRBV6-6 and TRBJ2-1; the match to TRBD1 covers 7 bases. With 5 bases clipped from V and 5 bases from J, the junction kept 3 bases outside the gene matches. Germline CDR1 reads MNHNY; CDR2 reads SVGAGI (reference sequence). The CDR3 consists of 13 residues. The CDR3 DNA sequence: TGTGCCAGCAGTAACCAGGGGGACAATGAGCAGTTCTTC. It translates to CASSNQGDNEQFF.

The V call is TRBV7-8, the J call TRBJ1-6; perhaps TRBD1 as D (5 bases). V was pared by 1 base and J by 10 bases, with 11 bases between. Germline V gene lookup returns CDR1 SGHVS and CDR2 FQNEAQ. This CDR3 contains 14 residues. DNA for the CDR3: TGTGCCAGCAGCTTAGAGGGGTTCAGCTCACCCCTCCACTTT. It yields the protein CASSLEGFSSPLHF.

This clone was seen a handful of times. This chain connects TRBV7-9 to TRBJ1-2; D might be TRBD1 (6 bases). The V end lost 4 bases, the J end lost 2 bases, and 8 bases lay between the germline ends. The CDR3 consists of 13 residues. The germline V gene encodes CDR1 SEHNR and CDR2 FQNEAQ (reference sequence). In DNA, the CDR3 is TGTGCCAGCAGCTCCGGGACAAACTATGGCTACACCTTC. As protein: CASSSGTNYGYTF.

The chain recombines TRBV2 with TRBJ1-4; 9 nucleotides agree with TRBD1. Germline-derived CDR1 and CDR2 are SNHLY and FYNNEI. The CDR3 is 14 residues long. J gave up 6 bases and V 9 bases, and 8 bases lay outside the gene matches. The chain's CDR3 is CASGEGTGYEKLFF. The CDR3 nucleotides read TGTGCCAGTGGGGAGGGGACAGGGTATGAAAAACTGTTTTTT.

V gene TRBV4-1 combines with J gene TRBJ2-3, with 9 bases that match TRBD1. Germline CDR1 MGHRA, CDR2 YSYEKL. The CDR3 totals 17 residues. J gave up 6 bases and V 4 bases, and 14 bases lay outside the gene matches. DNA of the CDR3: TGCGCCAGCAGCCTCACACCCGGGACAGGGACAGTTGATACGCAGTATTTT. This gives the protein CASSLTPGTGTVDTQYF.

The V call is TRBV7-8, the J call TRBJ1-5; 7 bases fit TRBD1. Germline-derived CDR1 and CDR2 are SGHVS and FQNEAQ. The ends lost 5 bases at V and 7 bases at J; junction bases unmatched: 11. This CDR3 has 15 residues. The chain's CDR3 is CASSRNTGAGQPQHF. CDR3 DNA: TGTGCCAGCAGCCGGAATACAGGGGCTGGGCAGCCCCAGCATTTT.

The rearrangement joins TRBV27 to TRBJ2-1, with unresolved D. Per the germline V gene, CDR1 is MNHEY and CDR2 is SMNVEV (reference sequence). V was shortened by 2 bases and J by 1 base, with 6 bases between the two germline ends. This CDR3 region has 14 residues. The CDR3 DNA reads TGTGCCAGCAGTTTAGAGGAATCCTACAATGAGCAGTTCTTC. Encoded protein: CASSLEESYNEQFF.

The J gene is TRBJ1-2, the V gene TRBV2; D unresolved. Trimming removed 7 bases at V and 4 bases at J, with 16 bases between. CDR1 and CDR2 from the germline V gene are SNHLY and FYNNEI. The CDR3 is 14 residues long. The CDR3 here is CASNEPRSIYGYTF. DNA of the CDR3: TGTGCCAGCAATGAGCCTAGGTCCATCTATGGCTACACCTTC. The complete variable domain, with remaining parts taken from reference TRBV2 and TRBJ1-2, reads EPEVTQTPSHQVTQMGQEVILRCVPISNHLYFYWYRQILGQKVEFLVSFYNNEISEKSEIFDDQFSVERPDGSNFTLKIRSTKLEDSAMYFCASNEPRSIYGYTFGSGTRLTVV.

The rearrangement links TRBV6-5 to TRBJ1-3; D remains ambiguous. Germline assignment: CDR1 MNHEY and CDR2 SVGAGI. V gave up 2 bases and J gave up 0 bases, with 8 bases separating them. CDR3 length: 15 residues. In nucleotides, the CDR3 is TGTGCCAGCAGTTACGCGCCAGGCTCTGGAAACACCATATATTTT. It is translated as CASSYAPGSGNTIYF.

The V call is TRBV9, the J call TRBJ2-7; maybe TRBD2 (6 bases). CDR1 is SGDLS, CDR2 YYNGEE, per germline. The germline V and J ends were trimmed by 4 bases and 5 bases, with 25 bases remaining between them. There are 17 residues in the CDR3. CDR3 sequence: CASSPSHGRQWGDEQYF. In DNA form, the CDR3 reads TGTGCCAGCAGCCCCAGCCATGGACGGCAGTGGGGGGACGAGCAGTACTTC.

This chain uses TRBV7-2 with TRBJ2-3, with 8 bases that match TRBD1. The CDR3 consists of 14 residues. CDR1 and CDR2 (germline): SGHTA, FQGNSA. V dropped 5 bases and J dropped 3; count of bases not matched to a gene: 4. DNA for the CDR3: TGTGCCAGCAGCCCTAGACAGGGGACAGATACGCAGTATTTT. The encoded protein is CASSPRQGTDTQYF.

The V and J genes are TRBV5-1 and TRBJ2-5; 8 bases line up with TRBD2. Germline-derived CDR1 and CDR2 are SGHRS and YFSETQ. V gave up 3 bases and J gave up 4 bases; unmatched junction bases: 11. The CDR3 is 16 amino acids. The CDR3 bases are TGCGCCAGCAGCTCCCCCGGGGGGGGCGGAGGAGAGACCCAGTACTTC. Translating gives CASSSPGGGGGETQYF.

The J gene is TRBJ1-5, the V gene TRBV2; D is unclear. Trimming shortened V by 6 bases and J by 1 base, and 10 bases separated the two germline ends. The CDR3 is 14 residues long. In germline, CDR1 is SNHLY, CDR2 FYNNEI. CDR3 bases: TGTGCCAGCAGGATCGGGAGCAGCAATCAGCCCCAGCATTTT. Its translation: CASRIGSSNQPQHF.

The genes are TRBV7-3 and TRBJ2-5; the match to TRBD1 covers 10 bases. V lost 4 bases, J lost 5 bases, and 10 bases stayed unmatched. In germline, CDR1 is SGHTA, CDR2 FQGTGA. The CDR3 is 16 amino acids. CDR3 DNA: TGTGCCAGCAGCTCTTACGGACAGGGGGTTGGGGAGACCCAGTACTTC. This codes for CASSSYGQGVGETQYF.

The rearrangement joins TRBV5-1 to TRBJ1-4; D is uncertain. V lost 1 base, J lost 3 bases, and 7 bases lay in between. The V gene's germline CDR1 is SGHRS and CDR2 YFSETQ. CDR3 length: 14 amino acids. CDR3 residues: CASSLYSSNEKLFF. The CDR3 DNA reads as TGCGCCAGCAGCTTGTACAGTTCTAATGAAAAACTGTTTTTT.

J is TRBJ2-1 and V is TRBV10-3, with no clear D. The CDR3 extends over 14 amino acids. V lost 9 bases and J 0 bases, leaving 12 bases between the germline ends. The V gene's germline CDR1 is ENHRY and CDR2 SYGVKD. The CDR3 coding sequence is TGTGCCATATCCTTGGGCCGCTCCTACAATGAGCAGTTCTTC. As protein: CAISLGRSYNEQFF.

The chain uses TRBV7-9 and TRBJ2-5; no clear D. Germline CDR1 SEHNR, CDR2 FQNEAQ (reference sequence). Trimming left V 4 bases short and J 5 bases short, with 11 bases between. The CDR3 consists of 13 residues. CDR3 residues: CASSYAGGETQYF. The CDR3 DNA is TGTGCCAGCAGCTACGCAGGTGGCGAGACCCAGTACTTC.

The chain carries TRBV11-2 and TRBJ1-3; tentatively, D is TRBD1 (5 bases). V lost 4 bases and J lost 4, with 8 bases in between. There are 13 residues in the CDR3. Germline-derived CDR1 and CDR2 are SGHAT and FQNNGV. CDR3: CASSSQGGNTIYF. The CDR3 DNA sequence: TGTGCCAGCAGCTCTCAGGGCGGAAACACCATATATTTT.

The genes are TRBV5-5 and TRBJ1-2, with D maybe TRBD1 (5 bases). Looked up from germline, CDR1 is SGHKS and CDR2 is YYEKEE (reference sequence). V was trimmed by 1 base and J by 8 bases, leaving 15 bases between them. The CDR3 is 14 residues long. The CDR3 sequence: CASSLSLGARGYTF. The CDR3 nucleotides are TGTGCCAGCAGCTTGAGCCTAGGGGCGCGAGGCTACACCTTC.

This clone has just a few counts. V and J are TRBV19 and TRBJ1-1; D not certain. This CDR3 is built from 13 residues. Germline assignment: CDR1 LNHDA and CDR2 SQIVND (reference sequence). V gave up 1 base and J gave up 3 bases, with 6 bases separating them. The chain's CDR3 is CASSIAHYTEAFF. CDR3 DNA: TGTGCCAGTAGTATAGCCCACTACACTGAAGCTTTCTTT.

In DNA, the CDR3 is TGTGCCAGCAGCTTAGACTTGGGCGGCTACACCTTC. It encodes CASSLDLGGYTF. V gene TRBV7-2 combines with J gene TRBJ1-2; the D is unclear. The CDR3 is 12 residues long. Germline V lookup: CDR1 SGHTA, CDR2 FQGNSA. Trimming stripped 1 base from V and 8 bases from J, with 8 bases between.

The rearrangement links TRBV4-3 to TRBJ1-1; 7 bases map to TRBD1. Germline V gene lookup returns CDR1 LGHNA and CDR2 YSLEER. V was pared by 0 bases and J by 5 bases, with 6 bases of the junction left unmatched. The CDR3 length is 15 residues. The CDR3 sequence: CASSQDLGGGTEAFF. In DNA form, the CDR3 reads TGCGCCAGCAGCCAAGATCTAGGGGGCGGAACTGAAGCTTTCTTT.